Listed here is a single TCR beta chain. The antigen remains undetermined. The V segment lost 0 bases and the J segment 0 bases; nucleotides outside the gene matches: 10. The CDR3 runs 20 residues. Germline values: CDR1 SGHTA, CDR2 FQGNSA. This sample is part of a study of Ad26.COV2.S vaccination and SARS-CoV-2 variants. Study-level results: Higher spike-specific TCR breadth was found in vaccine recipients than in placebo recipients. People who got the vaccine or the placebo had similar non-spike TCR breadth. The authors reported substantial breadth in spike-specific CD8+ and CD4+ T cell responses after vaccination. Breadth and depth estimates from TCRs may understate total T cell responses.

Here immunoSEQ multiplex PCR was the method, and the copy in TCRdb shows in-frame clones only, minus some. This sample yields around 100,000 clones, of which more than 70% are seen a single time; about 16% belongs to the top ten. The rearrangement joins TRBV7-2 to TRBJ2-6; 8 nucleotides line up with TRBD1. Sequenced material: peripheral blood, taken after recovery from COVID-19. This sequence originates from a human donor who had recovered from COVID-19. DNA of the CDR3: TGTGCCAGCAGCTTAGCGCCTTCCAGGACAGGGAGCTCTGGGGCCAACGTCCTGACTTTC. Translating gives CASSLAPSRTGSSGANVLTF. The full variable domain, rest sourced from reference TRBV7-2 and TRBJ2-6, is GAGVSQSPSNKVTEKGKDVELRCDPISGHTALYWYRQSLGQGLEFLIYFQGNSAPDKSGLPSDRFSAERTGGSVSTLTIQRTQQEDSAVYLCASSLAPSRTGSSGANVLTFGAGSRLTVL.